This TCR beta chain is drawn from a study of T cells in Graves' hyperthyroidism and ophthalmopathy. Study overall: Peripheral blood was taken when the disease was first diagnosed, before any treatment began.

The source material, RNA transcripts, was used to amplify TCR beta CDR3 regions. First-round RT-PCR of the TCR CDR3 relied on the HTBI primer set. TCRdb reprocessed the multiplex PCR reads via MiXCR and lists one record per CDR3 protein. The profile shows about 290,000 distinct CDR3 sequences, about 14% of them singletons. Patients were excluded because of uncontrolled infection, other autoimmune disease, pregnancy or lactation. Each 10 ml fresh peripheral blood draw supplied the PBMCs. The CDR3 is 16 residues long. The germline V gene has CDR1 MGHRA and CDR2 YSYEKL. V was shortened by 3 bases and J by 5 bases, with 18 bases between the two germline ends. The study, taken as a whole, reports: Patients with ophthalmopathy were separated from those with stable hyperthyroidism by a 13 V-J model.

On this clonotype: Its antigen remains unknown.

The sequenced sample was blood. The receptor's source is a woman aged 30 to 39 with Graves' hyperthyroidism that later progressed to Graves' ophthalmopathy. The chain combines TRBV4-1 with TRBJ2-3; D may be TRBD2 (6 bases). The CDR3 coding sequence is TGCGCCAGCAGCCAGCTATGGGGCGGGGCCGGAGATACGCAGTATTTT. As protein: CASSQLWGGAGDTQYF.